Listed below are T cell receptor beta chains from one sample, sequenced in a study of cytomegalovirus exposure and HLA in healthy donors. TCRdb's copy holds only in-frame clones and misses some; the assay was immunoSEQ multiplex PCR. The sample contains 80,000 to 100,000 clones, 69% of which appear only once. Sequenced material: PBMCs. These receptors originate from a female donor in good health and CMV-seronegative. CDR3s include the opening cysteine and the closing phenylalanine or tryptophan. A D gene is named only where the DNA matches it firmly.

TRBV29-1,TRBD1,CSVERQGANYGYTF
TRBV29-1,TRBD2,CSVGRSGASTDTQYF
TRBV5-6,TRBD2,CASSPRLAGYADTQYF
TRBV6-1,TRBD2,CASSGLAGTQETQYF
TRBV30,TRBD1,CAWHRGPGNEQFF
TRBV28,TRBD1,CASSPRTGRTEAFF
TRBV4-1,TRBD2,CASSHASGGVGNEQFF
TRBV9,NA,CASSVAPWGDGTQYF
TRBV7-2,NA,CASSLALAYEQYF
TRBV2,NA,CASSEGTETQYF
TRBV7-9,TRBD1,CASSSREGAGYEQYF
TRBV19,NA,CASNPSYGRSNQPQHF
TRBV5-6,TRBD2,CASSLGASGRLSDTQYF
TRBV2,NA,CASSEFNQETQYF
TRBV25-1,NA,CASSENRQAGNEQFF
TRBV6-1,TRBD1,CASSEWPGQAYEQYF
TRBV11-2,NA,CASTDPKGVEAFF
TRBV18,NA,CASSPQGGSNQPQHF
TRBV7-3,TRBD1,CASSLGTGGNTEAFF
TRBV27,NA,CASRVRKNTGELFF
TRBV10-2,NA,CASRVGGSTGELFF
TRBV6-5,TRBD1,CASSLRTGGYYGYTF
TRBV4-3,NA,CASKPGQISGFTEAFF
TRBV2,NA,CASGISGGNAQYF
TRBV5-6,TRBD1,CASSHSGQGAYEQYF
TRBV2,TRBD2,CATLAGGPYEQYF
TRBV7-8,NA,CASSLLAAGYEQYF
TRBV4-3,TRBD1,CASSQQLRDSSYEQYF
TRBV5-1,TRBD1,CASSRTGMQPQHF
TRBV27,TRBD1,CASSPDRVANEKLFF
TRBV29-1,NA,CSVDGYDNEQFF
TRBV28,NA,CASSARVRGSYNEQFF
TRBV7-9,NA,CASSSQRNQPQHF